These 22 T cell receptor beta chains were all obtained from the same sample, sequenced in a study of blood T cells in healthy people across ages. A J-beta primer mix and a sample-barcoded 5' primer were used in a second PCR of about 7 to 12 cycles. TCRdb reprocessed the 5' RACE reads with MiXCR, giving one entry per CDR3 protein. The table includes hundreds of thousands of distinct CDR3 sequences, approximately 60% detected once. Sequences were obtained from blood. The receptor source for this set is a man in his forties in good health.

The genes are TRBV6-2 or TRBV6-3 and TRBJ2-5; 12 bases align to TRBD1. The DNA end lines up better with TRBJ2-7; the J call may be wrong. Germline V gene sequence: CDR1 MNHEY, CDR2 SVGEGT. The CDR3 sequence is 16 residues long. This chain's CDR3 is CASSASRGQGAVEQYF. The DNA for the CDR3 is TGTGCCAGCAGTGCCTCGAGGGGACAGGGGGCGGTCGAGCAGTACTTC.

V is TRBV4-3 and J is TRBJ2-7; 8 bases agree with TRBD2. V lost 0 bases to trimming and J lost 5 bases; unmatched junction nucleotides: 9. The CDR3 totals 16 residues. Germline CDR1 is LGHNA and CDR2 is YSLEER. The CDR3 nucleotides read TGCGCCAGCAGCCAAGATATAAGCGGGAGTATGAACGAGCAGTACTTC. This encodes CASSQDISGSMNEQYF.

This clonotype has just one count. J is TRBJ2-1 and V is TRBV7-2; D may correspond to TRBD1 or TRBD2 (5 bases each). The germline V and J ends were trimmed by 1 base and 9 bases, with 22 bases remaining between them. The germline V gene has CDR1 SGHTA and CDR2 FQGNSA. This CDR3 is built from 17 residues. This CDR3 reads CASSLVTGTLTSGEQFF. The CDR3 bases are TGTGCCAGCAGCTTAGTGACTGGGACCCTAACTTCGGGTGAGCAGTTCTTC. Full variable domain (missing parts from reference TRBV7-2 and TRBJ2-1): GAGVSQSPSNKVTEKGKDVELRCDPISGHTALYWYRQSLGQGLEFLIYFQGNSAPDKSGLPSDRFSAERTGGSVSTLTIQRTQQEDSAVYLCASSLVTGTLTSGEQFFGPGTRLTVL.

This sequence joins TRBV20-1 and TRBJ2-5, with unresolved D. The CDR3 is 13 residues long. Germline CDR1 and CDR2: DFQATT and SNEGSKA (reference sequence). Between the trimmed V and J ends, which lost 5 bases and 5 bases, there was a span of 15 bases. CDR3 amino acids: CSAPVRSLETQYF. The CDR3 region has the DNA TGCAGTGCTCCGGTGCGATCGTTGGAGACCCAGTACTTC.

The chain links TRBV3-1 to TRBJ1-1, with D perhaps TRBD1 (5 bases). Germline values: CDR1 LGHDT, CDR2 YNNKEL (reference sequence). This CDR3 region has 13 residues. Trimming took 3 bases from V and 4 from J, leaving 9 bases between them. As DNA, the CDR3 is TGTGCCAGCAGCCACGGGGGGGGCACTGAAGCTTTCTTT. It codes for CASSHGGGTEAFF.

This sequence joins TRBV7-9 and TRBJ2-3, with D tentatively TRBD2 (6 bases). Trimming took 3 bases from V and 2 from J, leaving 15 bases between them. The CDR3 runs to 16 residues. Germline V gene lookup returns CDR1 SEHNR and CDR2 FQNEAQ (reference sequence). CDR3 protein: CASSFFGSGYTDTQYF. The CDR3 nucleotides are TGTGCCAGCAGCTTTTTTGGTAGCGGTTACACAGATACGCAGTATTTT.

The CDR3: CASSADTAYEQYF. In nucleotides, the CDR3 is TGTGCCAGCAGCGCCGACACCGCCTACGAGCAGTACTTC. This sequence joins TRBV9 and TRBJ2-7, with D unresolved. Germline V gene lookup returns CDR1 SGDLS and CDR2 YYNGEE. V lost 3 bases and J lost 2, with 9 bases in between. This CDR3 comprises 13 residues.

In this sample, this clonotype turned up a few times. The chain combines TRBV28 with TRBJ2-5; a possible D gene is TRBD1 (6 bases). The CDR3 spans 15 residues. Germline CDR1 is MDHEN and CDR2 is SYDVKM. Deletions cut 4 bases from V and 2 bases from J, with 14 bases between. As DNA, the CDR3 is TGTGCCAGCAGTTCTCAATACAGGGAACAAGAGACCCAGTACTTC. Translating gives CASSSQYREQETQYF. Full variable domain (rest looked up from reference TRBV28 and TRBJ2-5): DVKVTQSSRYLVKRTGEKVFLECVQDMDHENMFWYRQDPGLGLRLIYFSYDVKMKEKGDIPEGYSVSREKKERFSLILESASTNQTSMYLCASSSQYREQETQYFGPGTRLLVL.

CDR3 in amino acids: CSARDLGTTAYEQYF. In nucleotides, the CDR3 is TGCAGTGCTAGAGATCTAGGGACTACAGCCTACGAGCAGTACTTC. The rearrangement uses TRBV20-1 and TRBJ2-7; the match to TRBD2 covers 7 bases. CDR3 length equals 15 residues. Germline values: CDR1 DFQATT, CDR2 SNEGSKA (reference sequence). J lost 2 bases, V lost 0 bases, and 7 bases had no gene match.

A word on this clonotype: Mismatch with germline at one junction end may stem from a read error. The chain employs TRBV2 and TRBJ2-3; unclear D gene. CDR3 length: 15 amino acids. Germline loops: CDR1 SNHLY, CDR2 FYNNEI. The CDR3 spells CAVPRSTDGTDTQNF. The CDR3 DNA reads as TGTGCCGTACCTAGGTCAACAGACGGCACAGATACGCAGAATTTT.

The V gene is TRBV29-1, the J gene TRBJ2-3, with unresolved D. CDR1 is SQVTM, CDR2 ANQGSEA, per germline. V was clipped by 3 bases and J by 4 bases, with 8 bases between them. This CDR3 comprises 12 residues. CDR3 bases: TGCAGCGTTGATTTCAGTTCAGATACGCAGTATTTT. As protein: CSVDFSSDTQYF.

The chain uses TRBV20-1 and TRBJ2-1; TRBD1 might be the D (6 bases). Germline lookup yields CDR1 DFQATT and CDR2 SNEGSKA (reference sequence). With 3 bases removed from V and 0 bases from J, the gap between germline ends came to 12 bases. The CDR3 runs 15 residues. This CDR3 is CSARVTGSSYNEQFF. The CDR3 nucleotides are TGCAGTGCTAGGGTTACAGGGAGCTCCTACAATGAGCAGTTCTTC.

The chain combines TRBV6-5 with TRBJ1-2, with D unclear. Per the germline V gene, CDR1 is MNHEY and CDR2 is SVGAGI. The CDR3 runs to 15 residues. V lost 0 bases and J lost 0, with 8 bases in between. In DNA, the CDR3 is TGTGCCAGCAGTTACTCTCCAGTAACTAACTATGGCTACACCTTC. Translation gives CASSYSPVTNYGYTF.

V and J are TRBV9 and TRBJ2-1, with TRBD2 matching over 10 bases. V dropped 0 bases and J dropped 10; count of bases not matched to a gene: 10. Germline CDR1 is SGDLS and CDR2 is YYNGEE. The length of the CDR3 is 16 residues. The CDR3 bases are TGTGCCAGCAGCGTAGGTTCCGGGACTAGCGTAGGCGAGCAGTTCTTC. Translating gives CASSVGSGTSVGEQFF.

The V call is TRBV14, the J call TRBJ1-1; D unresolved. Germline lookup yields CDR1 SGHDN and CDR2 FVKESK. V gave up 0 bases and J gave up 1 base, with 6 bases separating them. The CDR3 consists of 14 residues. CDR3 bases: TGTGCCAGCAGCCAAGAGACGTGGAACACTGAAGCTTTCTTT. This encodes CASSQETWNTEAFF.

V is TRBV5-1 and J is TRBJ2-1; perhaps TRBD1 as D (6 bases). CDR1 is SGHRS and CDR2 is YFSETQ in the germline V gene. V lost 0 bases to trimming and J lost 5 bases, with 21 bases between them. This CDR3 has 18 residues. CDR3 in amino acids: CASSLARGRWDVDNEQFF. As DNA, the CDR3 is TGCGCCAGCAGCTTGGCCAGGGGACGGTGGGATGTGGACAATGAGCAGTTCTTC.

Here the CDR3 DNA reads TGTGCCAGCAGTCGGGGGACTGACTCCTACGAGCAGTACTTC. Residues: CASSRGTDSYEQYF. This chain connects TRBV6-2 or TRBV6-3 to TRBJ2-7, with D possibly being TRBD2 (6 bases). Germline CDR1 and CDR2: MNHEY and SVGEGT. V was clipped by 5 bases and J by 0 bases, with 11 bases between them. The CDR3 sequence is 14 residues long.

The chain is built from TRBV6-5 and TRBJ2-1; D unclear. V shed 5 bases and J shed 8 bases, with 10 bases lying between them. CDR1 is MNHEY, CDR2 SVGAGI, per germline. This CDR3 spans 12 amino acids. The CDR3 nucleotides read TGTGCCAGCAGTGCCATTAGTCATGAGCAGTTCTTC. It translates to CASSAISHEQFF.

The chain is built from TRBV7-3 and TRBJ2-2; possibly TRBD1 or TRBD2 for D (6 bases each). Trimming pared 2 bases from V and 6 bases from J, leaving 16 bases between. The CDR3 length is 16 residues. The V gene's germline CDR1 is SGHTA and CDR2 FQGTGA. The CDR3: CASSLGRGGGAGELFF. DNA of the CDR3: TGTGCCAGCAGCTTAGGCAGGGGAGGTGGAGCCGGGGAGCTGTTTTTT. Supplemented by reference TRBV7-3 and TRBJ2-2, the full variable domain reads GAGVSQTPSNKVTEKGKYVELRCDPISGHTALYWYRQSLGQGPEFLIYFQGTGAADDSGLPNDRFFAVRPEGSVSTLKIQRTERGDSAVYLCASSLGRGGGAGELFFGEGSRLTVL.

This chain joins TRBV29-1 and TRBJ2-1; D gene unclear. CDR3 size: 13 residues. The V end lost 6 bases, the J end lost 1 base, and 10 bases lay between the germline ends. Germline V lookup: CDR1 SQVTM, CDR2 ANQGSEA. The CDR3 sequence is CSVRRYSYNEQFF. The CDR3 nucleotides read TGCAGCGTCAGAAGGTATTCCTACAATGAGCAGTTCTTC.

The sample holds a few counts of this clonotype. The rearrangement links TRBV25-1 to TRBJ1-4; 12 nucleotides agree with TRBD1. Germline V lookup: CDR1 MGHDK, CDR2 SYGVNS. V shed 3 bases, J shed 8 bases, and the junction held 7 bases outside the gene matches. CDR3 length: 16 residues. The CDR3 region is CASSEGGQGAFEKLFF. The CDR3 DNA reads TGTGCCAGCAGTGAGGGGGGACAGGGGGCATTCGAAAAACTGTTTTTT.

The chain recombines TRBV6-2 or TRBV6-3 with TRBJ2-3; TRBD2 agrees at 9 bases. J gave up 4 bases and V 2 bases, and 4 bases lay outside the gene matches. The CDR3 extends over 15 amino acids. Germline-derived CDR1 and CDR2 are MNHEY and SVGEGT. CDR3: CASSYAGGPPDTQYF. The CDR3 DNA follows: TGTGCCAGCAGTTACGCGGGAGGGCCGCCAGATACGCAGTATTTT.